The rows below give T cell receptor beta chains drawn from one sample of a study of Tregs in tolerant kidney transplant recipients. Data came from immunoSEQ multiplex PCR; TCRdb stores just in-frame clones and leaves some out. The sample records 60,000 or so clones, 80% to 90% being singletons. The sample in question was Tregs from blood, obtained before the transplant. The source of these receptors is a human donor who received a combined kidney and bone marrow transplant. CDR3s include the opening cysteine and the closing phenylalanine or tryptophan. A D gene is named only where the DNA matches it firmly. The listing skips clone size in some rows; elsewhere it reads once, few, many or a size class.

CDR3 DNA	CDR3 protein	D gene	CDR3 length	V gene	clone size	J gene
TGCGCCAGCAGCCGGGACCTTTACAATGAGCAGTTCTTC	CASSRDLYNEQFF	.	13	TRBV5-1	.	TRBJ2-1
TGTGCCAGCAGCTCCCCCAGGGGCCGCCTCCCCTACACCTTC	CASSSPRGRLPYTF	.	14	TRBV5-5	.	TRBJ1-2
TGCGCCAGCAGCGACTCGGGGGTTGGCTACACCTTC	CASSDSGVGYTF	.	12	TRBV5-1	.	TRBJ1-2
TGCGCCAGCAGCCAAGATGCTCCCACCAGGCAGGTAACCGAAAAACTGTTTTTT	CASSQDAPTRQVTEKLFF	.	18	TRBV4-1	.	TRBJ1-4
TGTGCCAGTAGTATTAAGGGAACCGGGGCCAACGTCCTGACTTTC	CASSIKGTGANVLTF	.	15	TRBV19	.	TRBJ2-6
TGTGCCAGCAGTGCCCCACGGGGGTACAATGAGCAGTTCTTC	CASSAPRGYNEQFF	.	14	TRBV6-5	.	TRBJ2-1
TGTGCCAGCACCTCCGGACAGGCATCCTCTGGAAACACCATATATTTT	CASTSGQASSGNTIYF	TRBD1	16	TRBV28	.	TRBJ1-3
TGTGCCATCAGCGGACAGGGGGCCTACGAGCAGTACTTC	CAISGQGAYEQYF	TRBD1	13	TRBV10-3	once	TRBJ2-7
TGTGCCAGCAGTAGAAGTACAAAGTCCACAGATACGCAGTATTTT	CASSRSTKSTDTQYF	.	15	TRBV25-1	.	TRBJ2-3
TGTGCCAGCAGTTACGGGGTAATTCAGTACTTC	CASSYGVIQYF	.	11	TRBV6-6	.	TRBJ2-4
TGCGCCAGCAAGCGTTTTGGACAGGGTTCGACAGATACGCAGTATTTT	CASKRFGQGSTDTQYF	TRBD1	16	TRBV10-2	.	TRBJ2-3
TGTGCCAGTAATAGGGCCCCGAATACCTATAATTCACCCCTCCACTTT	CASNRAPNTYNSPLHF	.	16	TRBV19	.	TRBJ1-6
TGTGCCAGCTCACCAAAGCTTGGGATACAAGGGATCCCTGGTGAGCAGTACTTC	CASSPKLGIQGIPGEQYF	.	18	TRBV18	.	TRBJ2-7
TGTGCCAGCAGCACCTCATGGGGAACTAATGAAAAACTGTTTTTT	CASSTSWGTNEKLFF	.	15	TRBV9	.	TRBJ1-4
TGCGCCAGCAGCGGACAGGGCACTGAAGCTTTCTTT	CASSGQGTEAFF	TRBD1	12	TRBV5-1	.	TRBJ1-1
TGTGCCATCAGTGAGGGGGTGAGGAACACTGAAGCTTTCTTT	CAISEGVRNTEAFF	.	14	TRBV10-3	.	TRBJ1-1
TGTGCCATCAGTTACGACAGGGCGGCCAATGAGCAGTTCTTC	CAISYDRAANEQFF	TRBD1	14	TRBV10-3	.	TRBJ2-1
TGTGCCAGCAGTTTATGGGGGGCTAATGAAAAACTGTTTTTT	CASSLWGANEKLFF	.	14	TRBV27	.	TRBJ1-4
TGCGCCAGCAGCTTGACCGACTCCTACGAGCAGTACTTC	CASSLTDSYEQYF	.	13	TRBV5-1	.	TRBJ2-7
TGTGCCTGCCGACCGGGAGGGGTTCGGAATGAAAAACTGTTTTTT	CACRPGGVRNEKLFF	.	15	TRBV2	.	TRBJ1-4
TGTGCCAGCAGTTTCCGGGCAAAGACTTCGGGTGGCTACACCTTC	CASSFRAKTSGGYTF	.	15	TRBV6-5	.	TRBJ1-2
TGTGCCAGCAGCCTAGGGACTTTCGGCTCTGGGGCCAACGTCCTGACTTTC	CASSLGTFGSGANVLTF	.	17	TRBV5-8	once	TRBJ2-6
TGCGCCAGCAGCTTGGGGTCTAGCGGGAGAGAGACCCAGTACTTC	CASSLGSSGRETQYF	TRBD2	15	TRBV5-1	.	TRBJ2-5
TGTGCCACACCACAGGGACCAACTAATGAAAAACTGTTTTTT	CATPQGPTNEKLFF	.	14	TRBV6-5	.	TRBJ1-4
TGTGCCAGCAGTGTAGCGGGAGTGCAGTACGAGACCCAGTACTTC	CASSVAGVQYETQYF	TRBD2	15	TRBV6-1	.	TRBJ2-5
TGCAGCGTTGTAGACATTACCACAGATACGCAGTATTTT	CSVVDITTDTQYF	.	13	TRBV29-1	.	TRBJ2-3
TGTGCCAGCGGGGGACTAGCGGGAGTCAATGAGCAGTTCTTC	CASGGLAGVNEQFF	TRBD2	14	TRBV2	.	TRBJ2-1
TGTGCCAGTATTAGCACACGAAAACTGTTTTTT	CASISTRKLFF	.	11	TRBV19	.	TRBJ1-4
TGTGCCAGCAGCTTGGGGAATTATGGCTACACCTTC	CASSLGNYGYTF	.	12	TRBV5-4	.	TRBJ1-2
TGTGCCAGCAGCCGGGGCTGGTGGAACACCGGGGAGCTGTTTTTT	CASSRGWWNTGELFF	.	15	TRBV28	.	TRBJ2-2
TGTGCCAGCACCTCGAGCCGGGGCAGTGGAAACACCATATATTTT	CASTSSRGSGNTIYF	.	15	TRBV2	few	TRBJ1-3
TGTGCCAGCAGCGTAGAGGTGGGGGCGAGTGGCTACACCTTC	CASSVEVGASGYTF	.	14	TRBV9	.	TRBJ1-2
TGTGCCAGCAGTCAGCTCGGGGGGGCCGTCCTTTCCTACGAGCAGTACTTC	CASSQLGGAVLSYEQYF	TRBD2	17	TRBV28	once	TRBJ2-7
TGTGCCAGCAGTTTAATGAGACCGAGCTCTGGGGCCAACGTCCTGACTTTC	CASSLMRPSSGANVLTF	.	17	TRBV27	.	TRBJ2-6
TGCGCCAGCAGCTGGGGGACAGCCTACGAGCAGTACTTC	CASSWGTAYEQYF	TRBD1	13	TRBV5-1	.	TRBJ2-7
TGTGCCAGCAGCTTGGGACTGACCTCCTACGAGCAGTACTTC	CASSLGLTSYEQYF	.	14	TRBV7-9	.	TRBJ2-7
TGCGCCAGCAGCCCCCTAGCGGCTATTGGAAGTGAGCAGTTCTTC	CASSPLAAIGSEQFF	TRBD2	15	TRBV5-1	.	TRBJ2-1
TGTGCCAGCAGTTGTCCCGCCAGCACAGATACGCAGTATTTT	CASSCPASTDTQYF	.	14	TRBV2	.	TRBJ2-3
TGTGCCAGTAGGATGGGACTAACGGGGCGCACCGGGGAGCTGTTTTTT	CASRMGLTGRTGELFF	TRBD2	16	TRBV19	few	TRBJ2-2
TGTGCCAGCAGCTTAGGGCTAGCGGGGGGAACAAACAATGAGCAGTTCTTC	CASSLGLAGGTNNEQFF	TRBD2	17	TRBV7-2	.	TRBJ2-1
TGTGCCAGTAGTAGGGGACTAGCGGGAGGACGAAGGGGTGAGCAGTTCTTC	CASSRGLAGGRRGEQFF	TRBD2	17	TRBV19	.	TRBJ2-1
TGTGCCAGCAGCTTAAGATTCCAGGGCCCAAGCGCTGGAAACACCATATATTTT	CASSLRFQGPSAGNTIYF	.	18	TRBV7-2	once	TRBJ1-3
TGTGCCAGCAGCCCCGGACCGAGTAGCGAAAAACTGTTTTTT	CASSPGPSSEKLFF	.	14	TRBV11-2	.	TRBJ1-4
TGTGCCAGCAGCAGGAAGTCGTCTAGCGGGAGGAAGGAGACCCAGTACTTC	CASSRKSSSGRKETQYF	TRBD2	17	TRBV27	.	TRBJ2-5
TGTGCCAGCAGCTTTGGGGGTGGCTACACCTTC	CASSFGGGYTF	.	11	TRBV7-2	few	TRBJ1-2
TGTGCCATCAGTGAGGGACTAGCTCTCACCGGGGAGCTGTTTTTT	CAISEGLALTGELFF	TRBD2	15	TRBV10-3	.	TRBJ2-2
TGTGCCTGGAGTGTACGGGGGTATTCGGGCCACGAGCAGTACTTC	CAWSVRGYSGHEQYF	.	15	TRBV30	.	TRBJ2-7
TGTGCCAGCAGCTTATGGGACAGGGAAAAGCAGTACTTC	CASSLWDREKQYF	TRBD1	13	TRBV7-2	once	TRBJ2-7
TGCGCCAGCAGCTCCCTAACAGGGGATTACGAGCAGTACTTC	CASSSLTGDYEQYF	TRBD1	14	TRBV5-1	.	TRBJ2-7
TGTGCCAGCAGGACGACCCCCTCATACTATGGCTACACCTTC	CASRTTPSYYGYTF	.	14	TRBV2	.	TRBJ1-2
TGTGCCAGCTCACCCGGACAGGGCGAGCAGTACTTC	CASSPGQGEQYF	TRBD1	12	TRBV18	.	TRBJ2-7
TGTGCCAGCAGACCTCGTTTAGGCCCTGGAAACACCATATATTTT	CASRPRLGPGNTIYF	.	15	TRBV11-2	.	TRBJ1-3